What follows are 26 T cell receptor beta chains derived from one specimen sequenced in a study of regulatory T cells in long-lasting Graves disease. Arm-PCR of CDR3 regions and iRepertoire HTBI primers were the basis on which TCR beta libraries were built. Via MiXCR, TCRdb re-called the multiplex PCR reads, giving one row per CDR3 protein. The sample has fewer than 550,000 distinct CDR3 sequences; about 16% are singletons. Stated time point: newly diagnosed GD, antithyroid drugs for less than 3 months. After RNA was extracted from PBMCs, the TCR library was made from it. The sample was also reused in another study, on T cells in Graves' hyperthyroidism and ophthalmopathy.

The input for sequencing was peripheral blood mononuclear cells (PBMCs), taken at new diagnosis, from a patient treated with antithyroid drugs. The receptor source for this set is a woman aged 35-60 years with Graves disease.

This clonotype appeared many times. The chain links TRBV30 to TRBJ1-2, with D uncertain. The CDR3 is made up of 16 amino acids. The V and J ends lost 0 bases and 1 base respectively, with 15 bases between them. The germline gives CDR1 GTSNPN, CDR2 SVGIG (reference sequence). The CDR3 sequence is CAWSVPGSTFNYGYTF. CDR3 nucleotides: TGTGCCTGGAGTGTACCCGGGTCAACCTTTAACTATGGCTACACCTTC.

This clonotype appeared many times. CDR3 protein: CASPTGINEKLFF. The DNA of the CDR3 is TGTGCCAGCCCCACAGGGATCAACGAAAAACTGTTTTTT. The genes are TRBV2 and TRBJ1-4; D may be TRBD1 (6 bases). The CDR3 extends over 13 amino acids. Germline assignment: CDR1 SNHLY and CDR2 FYNNEI. V lost 8 bases to trimming and J lost 8 bases, with 15 bases between them.

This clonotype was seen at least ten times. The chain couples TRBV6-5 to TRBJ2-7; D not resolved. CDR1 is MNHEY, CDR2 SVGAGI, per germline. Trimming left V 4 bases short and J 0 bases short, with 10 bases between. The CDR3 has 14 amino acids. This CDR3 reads CASSSRVGSYEQYF. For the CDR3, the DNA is TGTGCCAGCAGTTCCCGGGTAGGCTCCTACGAGCAGTACTTC.

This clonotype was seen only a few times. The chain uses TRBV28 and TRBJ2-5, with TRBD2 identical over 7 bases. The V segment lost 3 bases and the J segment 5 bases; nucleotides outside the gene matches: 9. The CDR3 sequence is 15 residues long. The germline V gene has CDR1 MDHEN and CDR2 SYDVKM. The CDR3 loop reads CASSFMGGDWETQYF. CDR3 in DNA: TGTGCCAGCAGTTTTATGGGGGGGGATTGGGAGACCCAGTACTTC.

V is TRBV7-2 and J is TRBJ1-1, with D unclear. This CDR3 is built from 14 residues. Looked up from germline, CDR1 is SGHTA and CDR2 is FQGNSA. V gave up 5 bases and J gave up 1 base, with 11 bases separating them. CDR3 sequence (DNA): TGTGCCAGCAGCCCACTGACGGAGAACACTGAAGCTTTCTTT. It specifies CASSPLTENTEAFF.

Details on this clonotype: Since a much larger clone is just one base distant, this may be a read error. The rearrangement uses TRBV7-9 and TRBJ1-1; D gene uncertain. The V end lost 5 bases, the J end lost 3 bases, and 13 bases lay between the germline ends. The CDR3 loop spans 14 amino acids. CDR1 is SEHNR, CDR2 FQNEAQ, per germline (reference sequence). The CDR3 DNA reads TGTGCCAGCAGCCGTGACATAGCAGACACTGAAGCTTTCTTT. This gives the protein CASSRDIADTEAFF.

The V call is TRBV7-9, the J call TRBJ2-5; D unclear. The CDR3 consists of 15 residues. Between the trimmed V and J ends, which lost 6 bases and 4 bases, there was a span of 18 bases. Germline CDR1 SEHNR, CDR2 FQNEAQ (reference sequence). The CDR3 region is CASSSRSTTGETQYF. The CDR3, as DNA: TGTGCCAGCAGTTCACGCTCTACGACGGGAGAGACCCAGTACTTC.

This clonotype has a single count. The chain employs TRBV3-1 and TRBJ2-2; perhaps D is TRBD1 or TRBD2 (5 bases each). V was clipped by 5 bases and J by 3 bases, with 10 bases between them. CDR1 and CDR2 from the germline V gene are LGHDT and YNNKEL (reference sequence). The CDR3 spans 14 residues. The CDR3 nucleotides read TGTGCCAGCAGCACCGGGACGCACACCGGGGAGCTGTTTTTT. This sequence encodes CASSTGTHTGELFF. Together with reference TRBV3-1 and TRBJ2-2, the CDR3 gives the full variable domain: DTAVSQTPKYLVTQMGNDKSIKCEQNLGHDTMYWYKQDSKKFLKIMFSYNNKELIINETVPNRFSPKSPDKAHLNLHINSLELGDSAVYFCASSTGTHTGELFFGEGSRLTVL.

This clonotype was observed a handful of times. This CDR3 is CASSLVIRSTRDTQYF. Here the CDR3 DNA reads TGCGCCAGCAGCTTGGTAATAAGGTCCACACGGGATACGCAGTATTTT. The J gene is TRBJ2-3, the V gene TRBV5-1, with D hard to call. Germline CDR1 and CDR2: SGHRS and YFSETQ. The CDR3 covers 16 residues. Trimming pared 0 bases from V and 6 bases from J, leaving 17 bases between. The variable domain in full, completed from reference TRBV5-1 and TRBJ2-3, reads KAGVTQTPRYLIKTRGQQVTLSCSPISGHRSVSWYQQTPGQGLQFLFEYFSETQRNKGNFPGRFSGRQFSNSRSEMNVSTLELGDSALYLCASSLVIRSTRDTQYFGPGTRLTVL.

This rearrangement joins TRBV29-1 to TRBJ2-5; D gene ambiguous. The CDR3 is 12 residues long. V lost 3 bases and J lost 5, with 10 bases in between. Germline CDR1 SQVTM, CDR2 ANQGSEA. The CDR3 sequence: CSVDLSGETQYF. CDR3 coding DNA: TGCAGCGTTGACTTGAGTGGGGAGACCCAGTACTTC.

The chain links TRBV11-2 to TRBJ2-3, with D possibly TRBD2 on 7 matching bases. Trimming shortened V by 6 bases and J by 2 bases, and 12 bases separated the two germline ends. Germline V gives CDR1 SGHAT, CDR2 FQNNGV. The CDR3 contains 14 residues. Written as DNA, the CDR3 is TGTGCCAGCAGGAGGGGGGGGCCCACAGATACGCAGTATTTT. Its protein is CASRRGGPTDTQYF.

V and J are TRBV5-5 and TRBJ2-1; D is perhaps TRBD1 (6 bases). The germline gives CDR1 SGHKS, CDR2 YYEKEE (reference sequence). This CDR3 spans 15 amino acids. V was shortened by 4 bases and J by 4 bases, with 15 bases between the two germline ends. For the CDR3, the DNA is TGTGCCAGCAGCCGCAACCGGGACACATACAATGAGCAGTTCTTC. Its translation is CASSRNRDTYNEQFF.

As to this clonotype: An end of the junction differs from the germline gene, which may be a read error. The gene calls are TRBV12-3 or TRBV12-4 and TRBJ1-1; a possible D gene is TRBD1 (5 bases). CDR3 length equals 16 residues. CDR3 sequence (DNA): TGTGCCGGCAGTACCCTTGGGGGTTCTTGGAACACTGAAGCTTTCTTT. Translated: CAGSTLGGSWNTEAFF.

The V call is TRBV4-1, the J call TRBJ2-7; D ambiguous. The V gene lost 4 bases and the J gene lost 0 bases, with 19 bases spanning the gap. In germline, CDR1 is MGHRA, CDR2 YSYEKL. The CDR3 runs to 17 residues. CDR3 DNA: TGCGCCAGCAGCCGGTTCCTCTCCGACGGGCCCTCCTACGAGCAGTACTTC. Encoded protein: CASSRFLSDGPSYEQYF.

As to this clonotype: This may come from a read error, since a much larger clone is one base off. This CDR3 is CAWSLGDEKLFF. CDR3 coding DNA: TGTGCCTGGAGTTTGGGGGATGAAAAACTGTTTTTT. The V gene is TRBV30, the J gene TRBJ1-4; possible D gene TRBD1, 5 bases. Trimming removed 2 bases at V and 6 bases at J, with 7 bases between. The CDR3 runs 12 residues. Per the germline V gene, CDR1 is GTSNPN and CDR2 is SVGIG (reference sequence).

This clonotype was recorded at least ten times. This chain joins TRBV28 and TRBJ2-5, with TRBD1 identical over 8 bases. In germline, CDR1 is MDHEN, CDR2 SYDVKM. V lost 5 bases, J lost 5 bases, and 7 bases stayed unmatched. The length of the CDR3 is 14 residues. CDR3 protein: CASSLTGVRETQYF. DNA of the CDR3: TGTGCCAGCAGTCTGACAGGGGTCCGGGAGACCCAGTACTTC. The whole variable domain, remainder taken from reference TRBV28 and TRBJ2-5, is DVKVTQSSRYLVKRTGEKVFLECVQDMDHENMFWYRQDPGLGLRLIYFSYDVKMKEKGDIPEGYSVSREKKERFSLILESASTNQTSMYLCASSLTGVRETQYFGPGTRLLVL.

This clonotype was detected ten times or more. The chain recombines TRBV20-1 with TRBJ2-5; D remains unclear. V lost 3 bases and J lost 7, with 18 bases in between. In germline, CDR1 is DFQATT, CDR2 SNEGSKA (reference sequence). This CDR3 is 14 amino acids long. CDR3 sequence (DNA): TGCAGTGCTAGCTACGCGCCGTGGATTAGGACCCAGTACTTC. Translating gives CSASYAPWIRTQYF.

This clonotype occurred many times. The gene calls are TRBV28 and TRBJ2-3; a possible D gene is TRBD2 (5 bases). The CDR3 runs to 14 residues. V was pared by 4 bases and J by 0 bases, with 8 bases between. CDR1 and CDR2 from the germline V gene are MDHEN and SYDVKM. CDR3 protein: CASSSGSSTDTQYF. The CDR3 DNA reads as TGTGCCAGCAGTTCGGGATCTAGCACAGATACGCAGTATTTT.

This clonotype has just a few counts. CDR3 sequence reads: CSARSSSPRDYGYTF. CDR3 DNA: TGCAGTGCTAGGTCGTCCTCACCCCGGGACTATGGCTACACCTTC. This chain joins TRBV20-1 and TRBJ1-2; D remains ambiguous. Deletions cut 3 bases from V and 3 bases from J, with 17 bases between. Germline V gene lookup returns CDR1 DFQATT and CDR2 SNEGSKA (reference sequence). This CDR3 region has 15 residues.

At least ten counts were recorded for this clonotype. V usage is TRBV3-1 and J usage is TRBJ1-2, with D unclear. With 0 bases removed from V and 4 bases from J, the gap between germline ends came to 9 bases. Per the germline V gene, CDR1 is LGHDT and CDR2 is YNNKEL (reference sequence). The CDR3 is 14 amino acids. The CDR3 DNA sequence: TGTGCCAGCAGCCAAGATTGGGCCCCCTATGGCTACACCTTC. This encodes CASSQDWAPYGYTF.

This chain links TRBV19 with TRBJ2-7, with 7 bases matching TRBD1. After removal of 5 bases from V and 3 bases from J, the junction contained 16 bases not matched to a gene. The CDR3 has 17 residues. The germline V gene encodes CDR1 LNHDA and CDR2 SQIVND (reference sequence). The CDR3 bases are TGTGCCAGTAGTCCGCGCCCCATGACAGGGCCGGTCTACGAGCAGTACTTC. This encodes CASSPRPMTGPVYEQYF. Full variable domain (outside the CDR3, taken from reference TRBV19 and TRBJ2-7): DGGITQSPKYLFRKEGQNVTLSCEQNLNHDAMYWYRQDPGQGLRLIYYSQIVNDFQKGDIAEGYSVSREKKESFPLTVTSAQKNPTAFYLCASSPRPMTGPVYEQYFGPGTRLTVT.

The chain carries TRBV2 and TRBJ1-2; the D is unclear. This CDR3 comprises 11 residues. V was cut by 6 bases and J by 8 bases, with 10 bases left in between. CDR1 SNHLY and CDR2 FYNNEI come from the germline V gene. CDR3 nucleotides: TGTGCCAGCAGGCCCCTCGCGGGCTACACCTTC. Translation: CASRPLAGYTF. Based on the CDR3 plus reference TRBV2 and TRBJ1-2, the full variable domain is EPEVTQTPSHQVTQMGQEVILRCVPISNHLYFYWYRQILGQKVEFLVSFYNNEISEKSEIFDDQFSVERPDGSNFTLKIRSTKLEDSAMYFCASRPLAGYTFGSGTRLTVV.

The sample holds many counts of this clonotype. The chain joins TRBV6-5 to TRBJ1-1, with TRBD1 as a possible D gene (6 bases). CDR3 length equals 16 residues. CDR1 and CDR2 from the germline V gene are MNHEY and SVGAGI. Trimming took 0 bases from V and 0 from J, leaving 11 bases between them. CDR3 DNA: TGTGCCAGCAGTTACTCCCCGGCAGGGGTGAACACTGAAGCTTTCTTT. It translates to CASSYSPAGVNTEAFF.

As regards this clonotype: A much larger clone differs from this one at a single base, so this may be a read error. Here the CDR3 reads CASNPGQVEAFF. The CDR3 DNA follows: TGTGCCAGCAACCCGGGACAGGTTGAAGCTTTCTTT. V is TRBV2 and J is TRBJ1-1; 8 bases fit TRBD1. Germline assignment: CDR1 SNHLY and CDR2 FYNNEI. Losses at the gene ends were 7 bases for V and 7 bases for J; bases not matched to a gene: 5. The CDR3 is 12 residues long.

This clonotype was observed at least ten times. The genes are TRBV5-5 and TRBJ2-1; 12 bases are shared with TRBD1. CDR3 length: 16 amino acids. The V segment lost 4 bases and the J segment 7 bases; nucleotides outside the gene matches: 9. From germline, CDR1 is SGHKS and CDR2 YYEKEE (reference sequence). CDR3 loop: CASSGTGGALYNEQFF. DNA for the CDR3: TGTGCCAGCAGCGGGACAGGGGGCGCGTTGTATAATGAGCAGTTCTTC.

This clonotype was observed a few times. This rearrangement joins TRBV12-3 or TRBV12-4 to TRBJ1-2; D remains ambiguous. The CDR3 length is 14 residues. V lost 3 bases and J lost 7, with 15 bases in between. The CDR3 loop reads CASSFGVGIGGYTF. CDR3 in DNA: TGTGCCAGCAGTTTCGGGGTAGGGATCGGTGGCTACACCTTC.